This TCR beta chain comes out of a study of OX40 agonist ivuxolimab in advanced cancers. The overall study: Of the participants, over 30% had some prior anti-PD-1, anti-PD-L1 or anti-CTLA-4 therapy, which was allowed. Study-wide points: Dose levels from 0.1 to 3.0 mg/kg saw CD4+ and CD8+ blood T cells expand clonally by week 6. Some nonresponders also had low normalized T-cell clonal expansion.

From germline, CDR1 is PRHDT and CDR2 FYEKMQ (reference sequence). V shed 5 bases and J 6 bases; nucleotides not matched to a gene: 12. The CDR3 loop spans 15 amino acids. As regards this clone: Its cognate antigen is unknown.

Data came from immunoSEQ multiplex PCR; TCRdb stores just in-frame clones and leaves some out. The sample shows about 46,000 clones, about 90% of them seen only once. The origin of this receptor is an adult with an advanced solid tumor such as melanoma, head and neck, liver or kidney cancer. The sample in question was CD4+ or CD8+ T cells sorted from blood, obtained in a trial of the OX40 agonist ivuxolimab. V usage is TRBV13 and J usage is TRBJ2-7; 8 bases line up with TRBD1. CDR3 sequence: CASSGAGTGGREQYF. The CDR3 DNA sequence: TGTGCCAGCAGCGGCGCCGGGACAGGCGGTCGCGAGCAGTACTTC.